Listed below are T cell receptor beta chains from one sample, sequenced in a study of T cells in Graves' hyperthyroidism and ophthalmopathy. TCRdb reprocessed the multiplex PCR reads with MiXCR, giving one entry per CDR3 protein. In the table there are about 570,000 distinct CDR3 sequences, approximately 44% of which are singletons. Sequenced material: peripheral blood or thyroid tissue (not recorded which). The receptors stem from an adult woman with Graves' disease, either hyperthyroidism or ophthalmopathy (not recorded which). Each CDR3 is given with its conserved first and last residue. D genes are given only for firm matches. Only some rows state a clone size, as once, few, many or a class for expanded clones.

abundance	v_gene	d_gene	j_gene	CDR3aa	CDR3nt
many	TRBV28	-	TRBJ1-3	CASSYPPGNTIYF	TGTGCCAGCAGTTACCCCCCTGGAAACACCATATATTTT
-	TRBV25-1	-	TRBJ2-5	CASTGSQETQYF	TGTGCCAGCACAGGTTCCCAAGAGACCCAGTACTTC
many	TRBV5-1	-	TRBJ1-6	CASSFFPGAPLHF	TGCGCCAGCAGCTTCTTCCCGGGGGCCCCCCTCCACTTT
many	TRBV28	-	TRBJ1-5	CASTSNQPQHF	TGTGCCAGCACTAGCAATCAGCCCCAGCATTTT
-	TRBV29-1	TRBD2	TRBJ2-3	CSVSGRVTDTQYF	TGCAGCGTTAGCGGGAGGGTCACAGATACGCAGTATTTT
-	TRBV5-1	-	TRBJ1-5	CASSNGNSNQPQHF	TGCGCCAGCAGCAACGGCAATAGCAATCAGCCCCAGCATTTT
-	TRBV6-6	-	TRBJ1-2	CASSYESGRGYGYTF	TGTGCCAGCAGTTACGAATCCGGACGCGGCTATGGCTACACCTTC
many	TRBV12-3/TRBV12-4	-	TRBJ2-2	CASSLDSGELFF	TGTGCCAGCAGTTTGGACTCGGGGGAGCTGTTTTTT
-	TRBV24-1	-	TRBJ1-5	CATSDGTHNQPQHF	TGTGCCACCAGTGATGGGACGCACAATCAGCCCCAGCATTTT
once	TRBV5-1	-	TRBJ2-3	CASREGQNTDTQYF	TGCGCCAGCAGGGAGGGGCAGAACACAGATACGCAGTATTTT
-	TRBV7-4	TRBD1	TRBJ1-5	CASSLVLGTGRQPQHF	TGTGCCAGCAGCTTAGTTTTAGGGACAGGGCGGCAGCCCCAGCATTTT
-	TRBV7-3	-	TRBJ2-5	CASSPLAGTQYF	TGTGCCAGCAGCCCACTCGCGGGGACCCAGTACTTC
-	TRBV29-1	-	TRBJ1-5	CSAVFGAYNQPQHF	TGCAGCGCCGTGTTTGGCGCATACAATCAGCCCCAGCATTTT
few	TRBV20-1	-	TRBJ2-7	CSARDDVQTYEQYF	TGCAGTGCTAGAGACGACGTACAAACCTACGAGCAGTACTTC
-	TRBV7-9	-	TRBJ1-1	CASSKDQDTEAFF	TGTGCCAGCAGCAAGGACCAGGACACTGAAGCTTTCTTT
-	TRBV6-5	-	TRBJ1-1	CASSYSTRTNTEAFF	TGTGCCAGCAGTTACTCGACCAGGACGAACACTGAAGCTTTCTTT
-	TRBV7-2	-	TRBJ2-5	CASSALWGQETQYF	TGTGCCAGCAGCGCCTTATGGGGCCAAGAGACCCAGTACTTC
-	TRBV24-1	-	TRBJ1-6	CATSDSAHQPLHF	TGTGCCACCAGTGATTCGGCCCATCAGCCCCTCCACTTT
-	TRBV28	-	TRBJ2-2	CATEGANTGELFF	TGTGCCACCGAAGGGGCGAACACCGGGGAGCTGTTTTTT
-	TRBV5-1	-	TRBJ1-1	CASSLGMGRTEAFF	TGCGCCAGCAGCTTGGGGATGGGGAGAACTGAAGCTTTCTTT
many	TRBV2	-	TRBJ1-1	CASRAEGRTEAFF	TGTGCCAGCAGGGCCGAGGGGCGCACTGAAGCTTTCTTT
-	TRBV4-1	-	TRBJ2-7	CASSQEGGRLAPAYEHYF	TGCGCCAGCAGCCAAGAAGGGGGGAGACTAGCACCAGCATACGAGCACTACTTC
few	TRBV7-3	-	TRBJ1-2	CASSLDSEHYGYTF	TGTGCCAGCAGCTTGGACAGCGAGCACTATGGCTACACCTTC
-	TRBV29-1	-	TRBJ2-5	CSVDLLQDGAQYF	TGCAGCGTGGATCTATTACAGGACGGGGCCCAGTACTTC
-	TRBV19	-	TRBJ1-5	CASSYDHNQPQHF	TGTGCCAGTAGTTACGACCACAATCAGCCCCAGCATTTT
-	TRBV7-9	-	TRBJ2-2	CASSPDGSKGFAGELFF	TGTGCCAGCAGCCCCGATGGGAGCAAGGGTTTCGCCGGGGAGCTGTTTTTT
-	TRBV20-1	TRBD2	TRBJ2-6	CSALLSGRGTGANVLTF	TGCAGTGCCCTCCTTAGCGGGAGGGGGACCGGGGCCAACGTCCTGACTTTC
-	TRBV10-3	-	TRBJ2-6	CAIKKQISGANVLTF	TGTGCCATCAAGAAGCAGATCTCTGGGGCCAACGTCCTGACTTTC
-	TRBV7-3	-	TRBJ2-5	CASSQGKGWGTQYF	TGCGCCAGCAGCCAAGGAAAGGGTTGGGGGACCCAGTACTTC
many	TRBV20-1	-	TRBJ1-5	CSASRPGNQPQHF	TGCAGTGCTAGTCGTCCGGGGAATCAGCCCCAGCATTTT
-	TRBV15	-	TRBJ1-5	CATSRDDYRVNNQPQHF	TGTGCCACCAGCAGAGATGATTACAGGGTTAACAATCAGCCCCAGCATTTT
-	TRBV10-3	-	TRBJ2-7	CAIAAGTDYEQYF	TGTGCCATCGCGGCCGGAACCGACTACGAGCAGTACTTC
few	TRBV11-2	-	TRBJ1-5	CASSPRQNNQPQHF	TGCGCCAGCAGCCCACGACAGAACAATCAGCCCCAGCATTTT
-	TRBV2	-	TRBJ2-7	CASSVGPLGYEQYF	TGTGCCAGCAGTGTAGGACCCCTAGGCTACGAGCAGTACTTC
many	TRBV15	TRBD2	TRBJ2-5	CATSTRGLLETQYF	TGTGCCACCAGCACACGGGGACTATTGGAGACCCAGTACTTC
once	TRBV20-1	-	TRBJ2-5	CSAGNRESETQYF	TGCAGTGCTGGAAACAGGGAGTCGGAGACCCAGTACTTC
few	TRBV28	-	TRBJ1-2	CASSSNTGFYGYTF	TGTGCCAGCAGTTCAAATACAGGGTTCTATGGCTACACCTTC
many	TRBV7-9	-	TRBJ2-7	CASATTYEQYF	TGTGCCAGCGCTACCACCTACGAGCAGTACTTC
few	TRBV5-4	TRBD1	TRBJ2-7	CASSRDRGEQYF	TGTGCCAGCAGCAGGGACAGGGGGGAGCAGTACTTC
many	TRBV20-1	-	TRBJ2-5	CSTVGSEETQYF	TGCAGCACGGTGGGCTCGGAAGAGACCCAGTACTTC
-	TRBV20-1	-	TRBJ2-5	CSAAGTDQETQYF	TGCAGTGCCGCGGGGACAGACCAAGAGACCCAGTACTTC